This T cell receptor (beta chain) was profiled in a study of T cell responses to AZD1222 COVID-19 vaccine. Study-level background: Pooled in the analysis were second doses at about 4 or about 12 weeks.

The V gene's germline CDR1 is MNHEY and CDR2 SMNVEV (reference sequence). CDR3 size: 14 residues. V was trimmed by 2 bases and J by 6 bases, leaving 12 bases between them. Sequenced by immunoSEQ multiplex PCR; TCRdb stores in-frame clones only, minus some. The sample lists 100,000 to 150,000 clones, approximately 92% occurring once. In regard to this clone: Its target is unknown.

Findings and caveats of the study: Spike-specific TCR breadth and depth grew following two AZD1222 doses.

This rearrangement joins TRBV27 to TRBJ2-3; D perhaps matches TRBD1 (5 bases). This clonotype was obtained from an adult in good health. The source was peripheral blood, collected on day 0 of AZD1222 vaccination. CDR3 in DNA: TGTGCCAGCAGTTTAATACCCCAGGGTGATACGCAGTATTTT. Its protein product is CASSLIPQGDTQYF.